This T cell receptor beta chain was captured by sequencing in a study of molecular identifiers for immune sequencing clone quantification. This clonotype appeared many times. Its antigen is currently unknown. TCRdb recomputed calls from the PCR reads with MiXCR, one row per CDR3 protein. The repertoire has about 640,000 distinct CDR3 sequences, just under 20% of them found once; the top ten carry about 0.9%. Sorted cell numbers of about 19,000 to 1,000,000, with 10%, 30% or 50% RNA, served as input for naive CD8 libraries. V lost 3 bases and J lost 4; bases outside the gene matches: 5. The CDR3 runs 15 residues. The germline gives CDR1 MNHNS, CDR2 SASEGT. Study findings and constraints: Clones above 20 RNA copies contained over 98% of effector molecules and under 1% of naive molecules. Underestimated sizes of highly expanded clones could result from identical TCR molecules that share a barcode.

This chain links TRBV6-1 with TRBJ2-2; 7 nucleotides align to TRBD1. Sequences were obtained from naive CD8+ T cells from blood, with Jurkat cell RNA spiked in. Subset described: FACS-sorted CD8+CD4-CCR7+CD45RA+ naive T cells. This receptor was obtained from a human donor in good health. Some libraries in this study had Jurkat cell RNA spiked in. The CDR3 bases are TGTGCCAGCAGTGAGGGGGACAGCCTCACCGGGGAGCTGTTTTTT. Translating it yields CASSEGDSLTGELFF.